This TCR beta chain is from a study of immune evolution from preneoplasia to lung adenocarcinoma. Assay used: immunoSEQ multiplex PCR; TCRdb lists only in-frame clones, some missing. The sample lists a few thousand clones, roughly four fifths occurring once. The CDR3 runs 13 residues. The ends were cut back, 0 bases at V and 7 bases at J, with 7 bases in the middle. CDR1 LGHNA and CDR2 YNFKEQ come from the germline V gene. The material sequenced was FFPE normal lung tissue adjacent to the tumor. The chain links TRBV4-2 to TRBJ1-5; D ambiguous. The TCR originated in a person aged 50-75 years with lung adenocarcinoma. The CDR3 is CASSQDHGQPQHF. CDR3 nucleotides: TGTGCCAGCAGCCAAGATCACGGACAGCCCCAGCATTTT.